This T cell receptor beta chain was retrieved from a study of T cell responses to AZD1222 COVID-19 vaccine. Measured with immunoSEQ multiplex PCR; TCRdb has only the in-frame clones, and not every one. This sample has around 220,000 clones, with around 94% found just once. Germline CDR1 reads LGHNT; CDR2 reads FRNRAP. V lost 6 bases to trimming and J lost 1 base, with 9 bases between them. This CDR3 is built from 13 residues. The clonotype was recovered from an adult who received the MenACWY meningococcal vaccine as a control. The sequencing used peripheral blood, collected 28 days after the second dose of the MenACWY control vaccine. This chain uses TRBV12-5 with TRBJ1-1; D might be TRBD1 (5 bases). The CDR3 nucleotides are TGTGCTAGTGGAGACAGCCCGAACACTGAAGCTTTCTTT. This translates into CASGDSPNTEAFF.